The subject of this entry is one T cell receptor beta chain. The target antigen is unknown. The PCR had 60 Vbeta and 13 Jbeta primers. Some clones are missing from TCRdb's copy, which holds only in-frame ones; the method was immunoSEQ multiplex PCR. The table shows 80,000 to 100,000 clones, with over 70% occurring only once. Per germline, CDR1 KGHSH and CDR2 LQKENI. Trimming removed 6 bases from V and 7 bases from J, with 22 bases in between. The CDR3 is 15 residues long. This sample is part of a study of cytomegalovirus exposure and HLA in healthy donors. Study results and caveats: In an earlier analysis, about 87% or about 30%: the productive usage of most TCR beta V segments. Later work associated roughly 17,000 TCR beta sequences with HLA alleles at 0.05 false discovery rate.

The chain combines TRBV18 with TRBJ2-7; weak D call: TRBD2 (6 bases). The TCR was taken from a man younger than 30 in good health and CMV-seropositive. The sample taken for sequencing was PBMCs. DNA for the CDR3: TGTGCCAGCTCCGACGCTAGCGACGGGCTAAGAGAGCAGTACTTC. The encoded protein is CASSDASDGLREQYF.